These 26 T cell receptor beta chains were sequenced from one sample in a study of blood T cell repertoires in COVID-19. TCRdb's table, derived via immunoSEQ multiplex PCR, lists solely in-frame clones and lacks some. Found here are approximately 60,000 clones, 70% to 90% of them singletons; the top ten hold approximately 3%. Material for sequencing was peripheral blood. These receptors were obtained from a man aged 45-65 years with active COVID-19.

This clone occurred once. This CDR3 is CASTQGYNTEAFF. CDR3 nucleotides: TGTGCCAGCACCCAGGGTTATAACACTGAAGCTTTCTTT. V is TRBV28 and J is TRBJ1-1, with D possibly TRBD1 on 5 matching bases. V lost 7 bases to trimming and J lost 2 bases, with 11 bases between them. The CDR3 covers 13 residues. CDR1 is MDHEN, CDR2 SYDVKM, per germline.

The sample holds a few counts of this clone. The rearrangement joins TRBV11-1 to TRBJ2-7, with a tentative D call TRBD1 (5 bases). The V gene's germline CDR1 is SGHAT and CDR2 FQDESV (reference sequence). Trimming took 1 base from V and 0 from J, leaving 7 bases between them. The CDR3 contains 14 residues. This chain's CDR3 is CASSLDRSSYEQYF. In DNA, the CDR3 is TGTGCCAGCAGCTTAGACAGGAGCTCCTACGAGCAGTACTTC.

The chain recombines TRBV19 with TRBJ2-1; 11 bases line up with TRBD2. This CDR3 is 20 amino acids long. V trimming: 4 bases; J trimming: 1 base; junction bases outside the gene matches: 15. From germline, CDR1 is LNHDA and CDR2 SQIVND (reference sequence). CDR3 nucleotide sequence: TGTGCCAGTAGTACCCGGGGTAGCGGGAGGGGCAGCTTTTCCTACAATGAGCAGTTCTTC. As protein: CASSTRGSGRGSFSYNEQFF. Supplemented by reference TRBV19 and TRBJ2-1, the full variable domain reads DGGITQSPKYLFRKEGQNVTLSCEQNLNHDAMYWYRQDPGQGLRLIYYSQIVNDFQKGDIAEGYSVSREKKESFPLTVTSAQKNPTAFYLCASSTRGSGRGSFSYNEQFFGPGTRLTVL.

V and J are TRBV15 and TRBJ2-7, with TRBD2 matching 10 bases. The CDR3 sequence is 13 residues long. Per the germline V gene, CDR1 is LNHNV and CDR2 is YYDKDF (reference sequence). J lost 6 bases, V lost 11 bases, and 10 bases had no gene match. The CDR3 loop is CAAQREGGGEQYF. The CDR3 DNA follows: TGTGCCGCCCAGCGGGAGGGGGGCGGCGAGCAGTACTTC. The full variable domain, its missing parts supplied by reference TRBV15 and TRBJ2-7, is DAMVIQNPRYQVTQFGKPVTLSCSQTLNHNVMYWYQQKSSQAPKLLFHYYDKDFNNEADTPDNFQSRRPNTSFCFLDIRSPGLGDTAMYLCAAQREGGGEQYFGPGTRLTVT.

The chain uses TRBV6-1 and TRBJ2-7, with D unclear. CDR3 length equals 14 residues. Deletions cut 2 bases from V and 6 bases from J, with 14 bases between. Per the germline V gene, CDR1 is MNHNS and CDR2 is SASEGT. CDR3 protein: CASSESSEFGEQYF. CDR3 bases: TGTGCCAGCAGTGAATCGTCGGAGTTTGGCGAGCAGTACTTC.

The J gene is TRBJ2-7, the V gene TRBV24-1; possible D gene TRBD1, 6 bases. CDR1 and CDR2 (germline): KGHDR, SFDVKD. The CDR3 is made up of 13 amino acids. V lost 4 bases and J lost 4, with 10 bases in between. The CDR3 DNA reads TGTGCCACCAGTGACGTGCAGGGGTACGAGCAGTACTTC. Protein sequence: CATSDVQGYEQYF.

V and J are TRBV4-1 and TRBJ2-5, with D tentatively TRBD2 (5 bases). The CDR3 length is 15 residues. V gave up 0 bases and J gave up 5 bases, with 13 bases separating them. Germline V gives CDR1 MGHRA, CDR2 YSYEKL. The CDR3 sequence: CASSQEERRLETQYF. In nucleotides, the CDR3 is TGCGCCAGCAGCCAAGAGGAAAGGAGGTTGGAGACCCAGTACTTC.

J is TRBJ2-1 and V is TRBV6-6, with 10 bases identical to TRBD2. CDR3 length: 15 amino acids. The germline V gene encodes CDR1 MNHNY and CDR2 SVGAGI (reference sequence). Losses at the gene ends were 5 bases for V and 6 bases for J; bases not matched to a gene: 7. The CDR3 sequence: CASSRTSGDLNEQFF. The DNA of the CDR3 is TGTGCCAGCAGTCGCACTAGCGGGGATCTCAATGAGCAGTTCTTC.

This chain links TRBV6-2 or TRBV6-3 with TRBJ1-2; 7 bases align to TRBD1. The J segment lost 0 bases and the V segment lost 5 bases, leaving 6 bases of the junction unmatched. The V gene's germline CDR1 is MNHEY and CDR2 SVGEGT. This CDR3 spans 15 amino acids. This CDR3 is CASSVTGTANYGYTF. The DNA of the CDR3 is TGTGCCAGCAGTGTGACAGGGACCGCTAACTATGGCTACACCTTC.

The rearrangement joins TRBV27 to TRBJ1-2, with TRBD1 as a possible D gene (5 bases). V lost 6 bases, J lost 4 bases, and 15 bases lay in between. Germline lookup yields CDR1 MNHEY and CDR2 SMNVEV (reference sequence). This CDR3 region has 14 residues. CDR3 region: CASREGNSPYGYTF. The CDR3, as DNA: TGTGCCAGCAGGGAGGGGAACAGTCCCTATGGCTACACCTTC.

The V gene is TRBV12-3 or TRBV12-4, the J gene TRBJ2-7; D is unclear. Trimming stripped 6 bases from V and 4 bases from J, with 7 bases between. CDR3 length: 11 residues. CDR3 in amino acids: CASSLIYEQYF. The CDR3 nucleotides read TGTGCCAGCAGCCTTATTTACGAGCAGTACTTC.

This chain joins TRBV29-1 and TRBJ1-2; D may be TRBD1 (5 bases). The germline V and J ends were trimmed by 6 bases and 2 bases, with 10 bases remaining between them. CDR1 and CDR2 (germline): SQVTM, ANQGSEA. The CDR3 has 12 residues. CDR3 coding DNA: TGCAGCGTCTCCAGGGCGAACTATGGCTACACCTTC. This encodes CSVSRANYGYTF.

The chain combines TRBV4-1 with TRBJ2-5; TRBD2 agrees at 8 bases. CDR3 size: 18 residues. Looked up from germline, CDR1 is MGHRA and CDR2 is YSYEKL. V lost 1 base to trimming and J lost 1 base; unmatched junction nucleotides: 11. The CDR3 DNA reads as TGCGCCAGCAGCCAAGGGCACCCTGCGGGGGGCCTCCAAGAGACCCAGTACTTC. Protein product: CASSQGHPAGGLQETQYF.

The chain uses TRBV27 and TRBJ1-6; 9 bases are a match to TRBD1. Germline trimming cut 5 bases from V and 7 bases from J; bases unmatched to any gene: 6. The V gene's germline CDR1 is MNHEY and CDR2 SMNVEV (reference sequence). The CDR3 spans 15 residues. The CDR3, as DNA: TGTGCCAGCAGTCGCACCGACAGGGGGAATTCACCCCTCCACTTT. Translation: CASSRTDRGNSPLHF.

The chain combines TRBV24-1 with TRBJ1-4; a possible D gene is TRBD1 (6 bases). Trimming removed 3 bases at V and 7 bases at J, with 17 bases between. Germline-derived CDR1 and CDR2 are KGHDR and SFDVKD. CDR3 size: 16 residues. Here the CDR3 DNA reads TGTGCCACCAGTGATCCAGGTAGCGGGGGCGTTGAAAAACTGTTTTTT. It codes for CATSDPGSGGVEKLFF.

Only one count was recorded for this clone. The V and J genes are TRBV19 and TRBJ1-2; D might be TRBD1 (6 bases). V dropped 3 bases and J dropped 1 base, with 12 bases sitting between them. The CDR3 totals 15 residues. Per the germline V gene, CDR1 is LNHDA and CDR2 is SQIVND (reference sequence). DNA for the CDR3: TGTGCCAGTAGTATGGGGCGGACAGTTAACTATGGCTACACCTTC. Amino acids: CASSMGRTVNYGYTF.

This clone turned up a few times. The DNA of the CDR3 is TGTGCCTGGGACAGGGGGCGGACGAACACCGGGGAGCTGTTTTTT. Translation gives CAWDRGRTNTGELFF. This chain uses TRBV30 with TRBJ2-2, with 10 positions matching TRBD1. The germline gives CDR1 GTSNPN, CDR2 SVGIG (reference sequence). Trimming removed 5 bases from V and 0 bases from J; junction bases left unmatched: 3. CDR3 length: 15 amino acids.

This sequence joins TRBV4-2 and TRBJ2-3; tentative D call: TRBD2 (6 bases). The CDR3 sequence is 17 residues long. Germline values: CDR1 LGHNA, CDR2 YNFKEQ. Trimming removed 0 bases at V and 0 bases at J, with 13 bases between. The CDR3 loop is CASSQDEVAASTDTQYF. As DNA, the CDR3 is TGTGCCAGCAGCCAAGATGAGGTAGCGGCTAGCACAGATACGCAGTATTTT.

V usage is TRBV28 and J usage is TRBJ1-2, with 7 bases that match TRBD1. With 6 bases clipped from V and 2 bases from J, the junction kept 3 bases outside the gene matches. Germline V gene lookup returns CDR1 MDHEN and CDR2 SYDVKM. This CDR3 has 13 amino acids. This CDR3 is CASSLTGNYGYTF. CDR3 in DNA: TGTGCCAGCAGCCTGACAGGGAACTATGGCTACACCTTC.

DNA of the CDR3: TGTGCCAGCAGTTGGGGACTAGCGGGGGCCGACTACGAGCAGTACTTC. Protein: CASSWGLAGADYEQYF. The J gene is TRBJ2-7, the V gene TRBV5-4; TRBD2 matches at 14 bases. Germline CDR1 and CDR2: SGHNT and YYREEE (reference sequence). Trimming took 5 bases from V and 3 from J; bases not matched to a gene: 7. The CDR3 spans 16 residues.

This clone occurred once. This chain joins TRBV7-3 and TRBJ2-7; weak D call: TRBD1 (5 bases). The CDR3 runs to 15 residues. V lost 5 bases and J 0 bases, leaving 14 bases between the germline ends. Germline CDR1 and CDR2: SGHTA and FQGTGA. The CDR3 DNA sequence: TGTGCCAGCAGCGCCTACGCAGGGATCTCCTACGAGCAGTACTTC. Protein sequence: CASSAYAGISYEQYF.

This chain joins TRBV9 and TRBJ2-5, with 8 bases lining up with TRBD1. Trimming at V came to 3 bases and at J to 5 bases, leaving 12 bases not matched to a gene. The CDR3 spans 16 residues. The germline CDR1 and CDR2 sequences are SGDLS and YYNGEE. CDR3 sequence: CASSAVSTGAGETQYF. The CDR3 nucleotides read TGTGCCAGCAGCGCAGTCTCGACAGGGGCCGGCGAGACCCAGTACTTC.

This chain links TRBV5-1 with TRBJ2-2, with 10 bases that match TRBD2. The CDR3 totals 15 residues. V lost 5 bases and J lost 7; bases outside the gene matches: 8. From germline, CDR1 is SGHRS and CDR2 YFSETQ. CDR3 sequence reads: CASSLSGRDGGELFF. Written as DNA, the CDR3 is TGCGCCAGCAGTCTCAGCGGGAGGGATGGCGGGGAGCTGTTTTTT.

This chain joins TRBV28 and TRBJ1-1; possibly TRBD1 for D (5 bases). From germline, CDR1 is MDHEN and CDR2 SYDVKM. The V end lost 6 bases, the J end lost 1 base, and 12 bases lay between the germline ends. The CDR3 sequence is 14 residues long. The CDR3 here is CASSPDTPNTEAFF. The CDR3 coding sequence is TGTGCCAGCAGCCCGGACACCCCGAACACTGAAGCTTTCTTT.

This chain uses TRBV12-3 or TRBV12-4 with TRBJ2-2, with TRBD1 matching over 8 bases. This CDR3 region has 13 residues. The trim removed 6 bases at V and 5 bases at J, leaving 2 bases unmatched. The CDR3 DNA is TGTGCCAGCAGCCGACAGGGGACCGGGGAGCTGTTTTTT. This encodes CASSRQGTGELFF.

This clone was counted once. This chain connects TRBV5-1 to TRBJ2-3; possible D gene TRBD1, 6 bases. CDR1 is SGHRS, CDR2 YFSETQ, per germline. CDR3 length equals 16 residues. Trimming removed 0 bases at V and 2 bases at J, with 13 bases between. This CDR3 is CASSLGRGALTDTQYF. The CDR3 DNA reads as TGCGCCAGCAGCTTGGGCAGGGGAGCTCTCACAGATACGCAGTATTTT.